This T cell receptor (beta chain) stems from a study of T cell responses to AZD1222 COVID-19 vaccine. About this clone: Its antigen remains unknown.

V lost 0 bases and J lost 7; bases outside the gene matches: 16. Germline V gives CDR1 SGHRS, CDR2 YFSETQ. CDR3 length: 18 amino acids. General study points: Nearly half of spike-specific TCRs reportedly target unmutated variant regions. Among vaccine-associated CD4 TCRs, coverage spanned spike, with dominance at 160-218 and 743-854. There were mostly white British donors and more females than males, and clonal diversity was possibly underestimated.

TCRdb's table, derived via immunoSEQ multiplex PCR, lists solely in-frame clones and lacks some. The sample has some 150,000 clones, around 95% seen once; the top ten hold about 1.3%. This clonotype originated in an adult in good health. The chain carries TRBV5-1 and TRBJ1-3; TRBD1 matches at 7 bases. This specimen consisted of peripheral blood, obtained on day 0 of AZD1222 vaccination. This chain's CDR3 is CASSLGSAGGYSGNTIYF. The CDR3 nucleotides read TGCGCCAGCAGCTTGGGCTCTGCAGGGGGGTATTCCGGTAACACCATATATTTT.